The clone carrying this TCR beta chain was recorded at least ten times. The V and J ends lost 7 bases and 0 bases, in that order; junction bases with no gene match: 3. CDR1 SQVTM and CDR2 ANQGSEA come from the germline V gene. CDR3 size: 13 residues. Amplification yielded TCR beta CDR3 regions, with RNA transcripts as the source. During a first-round RT-PCR of the TCR CDR3, the HTBI primer set was used. TCRdb reprocessed the multiplex PCR reads via MiXCR and lists one record per CDR3 protein. The profile shows around 700,000 distinct CDR3 sequences, approximately 18% of them singletons. The data originate from a study of T cells in Graves' hyperthyroidism and ophthalmopathy.

The sample was blood. The gene calls are TRBV29-1 and TRBJ2-5, with 9 bases identical to TRBD1. The receptor's source is a woman aged 50 to 65 with Graves' hyperthyroidism that later progressed to Graves' ophthalmopathy. Here the CDR3 reads CSGGTGYQETQYF. DNA for the CDR3: TGCAGCGGGGGGACAGGGTACCAAGAGACCCAGTACTTC.